This T cell receptor (beta chain) was captured in a study of radiation and T cells in renal cell carcinoma. Generated by immunoSEQ multiplex PCR, the TCRdb table keeps only in-frame clones and is missing some. The sample shows roughly 130,000 clones, 88% of them seen only once. Specified time point: blood 2 weeks post-SBRT. Treatment described: 15 Gy SBRT to primary tumor, nephrectomy 4 weeks later. After SBRT, blood was collected at 2 and 4 weeks, plus baseline. Between the trimmed V and J ends, which lost 4 bases and 3 bases, there was a span of 13 bases. Germline V gives CDR1 MNHNS, CDR2 SASEGT. This CDR3 spans 14 amino acids.

The TCR sequence derives from a woman in her 70s with renal cell carcinoma. The chain links TRBV6-1 to TRBJ2-7, with D perhaps TRBD1 (5 bases). The specimen was blood, collected from a patient whose treatment included radiotherapy and nephrectomy. CDR3: CASSGGHPLYEQYF. The DNA for the CDR3 is TGTGCCAGCAGTGGTGGACATCCGCTCTACGAGCAGTACTTC.